This T cell receptor beta chain was identified during a study of Graves' ophthalmopathy and Graves' hyperthyroidism. The germline CDR1 and CDR2 sequences are DFQATT and SNEGSKA (reference sequence). Trimming pared 1 base from V and 6 bases from J, leaving 10 bases between. The CDR3 is 12 residues long. In this sample, this clonotype turned up a few times. The TCR beta CDR3 regions underwent amplification from RNA transcripts. The first-round RT-PCR employed HTBI primers together with the Qiagen OneStep RT-PCR kit. A multiplex PCR was then performed as the second round. One entry per CDR3 protein, called by TCRdb with MiXCR from the multiplex PCR reads. This table has around 1,200,000 distinct CDR3 sequences, 35% to 45% appearing once. Included hyperthyroidism patients were aged 18 to 65 and newly diagnosed (under 2 months' duration). Serum thyroxine and TRAb, along with clinical symptoms, thyroid ultrasound and orbital computed tomography, were what diagnosis relied on.

The chain carries TRBV20-1 and TRBJ2-7, with D maybe TRBD2 (5 bases). The receptor was derived from an adult man with Graves' hyperthyroidism. Input material: peripheral blood or thyroid tissue (not recorded which). CDR3 bases: TGCAGTGCTAGAGTCGCGGCGGGCGAGCAGTACTTC. Amino acids: CSARVAAGEQYF.